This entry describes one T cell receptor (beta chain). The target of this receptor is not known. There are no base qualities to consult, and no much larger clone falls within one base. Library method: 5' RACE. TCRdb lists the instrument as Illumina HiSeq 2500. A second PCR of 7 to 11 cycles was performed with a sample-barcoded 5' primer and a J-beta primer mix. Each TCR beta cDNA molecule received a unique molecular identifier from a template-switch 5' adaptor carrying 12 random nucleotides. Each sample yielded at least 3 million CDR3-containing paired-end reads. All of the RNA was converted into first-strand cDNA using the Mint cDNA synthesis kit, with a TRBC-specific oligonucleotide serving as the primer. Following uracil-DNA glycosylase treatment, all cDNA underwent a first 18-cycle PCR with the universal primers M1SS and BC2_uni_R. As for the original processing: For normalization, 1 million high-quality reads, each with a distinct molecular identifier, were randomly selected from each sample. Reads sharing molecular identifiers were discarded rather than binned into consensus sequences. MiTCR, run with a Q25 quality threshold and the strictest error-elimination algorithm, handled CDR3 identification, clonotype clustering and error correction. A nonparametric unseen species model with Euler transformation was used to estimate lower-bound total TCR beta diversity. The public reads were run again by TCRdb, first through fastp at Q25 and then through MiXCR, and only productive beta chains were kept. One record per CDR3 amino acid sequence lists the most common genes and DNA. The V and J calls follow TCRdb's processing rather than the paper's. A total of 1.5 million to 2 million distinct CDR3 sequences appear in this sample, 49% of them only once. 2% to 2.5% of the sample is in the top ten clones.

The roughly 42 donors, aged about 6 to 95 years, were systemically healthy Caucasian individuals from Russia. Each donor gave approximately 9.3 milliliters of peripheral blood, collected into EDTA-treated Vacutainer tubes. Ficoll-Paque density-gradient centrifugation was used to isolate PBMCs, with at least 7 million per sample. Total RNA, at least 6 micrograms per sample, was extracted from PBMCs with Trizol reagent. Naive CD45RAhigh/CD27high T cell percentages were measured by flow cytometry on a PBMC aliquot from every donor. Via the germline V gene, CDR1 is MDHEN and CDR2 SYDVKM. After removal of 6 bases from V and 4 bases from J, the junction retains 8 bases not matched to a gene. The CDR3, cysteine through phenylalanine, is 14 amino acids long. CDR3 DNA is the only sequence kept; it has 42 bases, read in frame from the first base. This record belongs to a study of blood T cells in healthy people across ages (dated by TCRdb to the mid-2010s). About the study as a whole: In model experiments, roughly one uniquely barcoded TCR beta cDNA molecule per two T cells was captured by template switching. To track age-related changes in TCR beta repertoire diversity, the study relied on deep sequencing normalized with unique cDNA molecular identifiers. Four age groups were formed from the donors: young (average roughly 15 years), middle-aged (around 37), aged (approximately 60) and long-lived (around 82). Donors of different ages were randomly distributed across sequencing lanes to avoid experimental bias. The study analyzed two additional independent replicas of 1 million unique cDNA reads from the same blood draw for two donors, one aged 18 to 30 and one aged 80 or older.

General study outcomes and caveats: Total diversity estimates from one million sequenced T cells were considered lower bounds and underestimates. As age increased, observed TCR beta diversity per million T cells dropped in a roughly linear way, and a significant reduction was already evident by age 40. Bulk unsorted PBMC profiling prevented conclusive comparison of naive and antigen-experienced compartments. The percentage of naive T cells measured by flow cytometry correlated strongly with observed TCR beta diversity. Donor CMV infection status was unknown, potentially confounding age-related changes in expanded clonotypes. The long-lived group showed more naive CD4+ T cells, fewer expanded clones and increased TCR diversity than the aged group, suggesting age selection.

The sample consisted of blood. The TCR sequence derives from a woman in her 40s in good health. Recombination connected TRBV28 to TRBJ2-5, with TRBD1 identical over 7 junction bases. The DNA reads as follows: TGTGCCAGCAGGGAGACAGGGATAGGAGAGACCCAGTACTTC. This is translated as CASRETGIGETQYF.